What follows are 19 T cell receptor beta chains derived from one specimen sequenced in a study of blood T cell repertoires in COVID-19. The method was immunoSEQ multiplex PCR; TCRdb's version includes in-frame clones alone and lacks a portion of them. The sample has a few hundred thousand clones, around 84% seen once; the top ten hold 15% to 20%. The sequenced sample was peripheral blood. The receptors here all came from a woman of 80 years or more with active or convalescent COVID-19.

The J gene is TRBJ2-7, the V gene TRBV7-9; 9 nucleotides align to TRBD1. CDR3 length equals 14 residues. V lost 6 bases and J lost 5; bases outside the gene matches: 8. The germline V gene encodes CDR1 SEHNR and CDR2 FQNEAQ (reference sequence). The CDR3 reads CASSSTGQGNEQYF. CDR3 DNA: TGTGCCAGCAGTTCGACGGGACAGGGCAACGAGCAGTACTTC. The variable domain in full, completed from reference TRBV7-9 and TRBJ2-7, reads DTGVSQNPRHKITKRGQNVTFRCDPISEHNRLYWYRQTLGQGPEFLTYFQNEAQLEKSRLLSDRFSAERPKGSFSTLEIQRTEQGDSAMYLCASSSTGQGNEQYFGPGTRLTVT.

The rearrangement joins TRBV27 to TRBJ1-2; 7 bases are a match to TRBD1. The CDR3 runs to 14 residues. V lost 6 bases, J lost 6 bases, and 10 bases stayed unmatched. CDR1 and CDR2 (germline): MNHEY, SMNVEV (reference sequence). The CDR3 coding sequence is TGTGCCAGCAGAGGACAGGCTCGATACGATGGCTACACCTTC. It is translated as CASRGQARYDGYTF.

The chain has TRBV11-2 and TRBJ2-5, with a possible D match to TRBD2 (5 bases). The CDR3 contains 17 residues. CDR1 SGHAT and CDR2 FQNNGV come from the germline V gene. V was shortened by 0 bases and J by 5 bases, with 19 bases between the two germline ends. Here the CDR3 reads CASSLERVQTRLETQYF. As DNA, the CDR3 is TGTGCCAGCAGCTTAGAGCGGGTTCAGACTCGACTGGAGACCCAGTACTTC.

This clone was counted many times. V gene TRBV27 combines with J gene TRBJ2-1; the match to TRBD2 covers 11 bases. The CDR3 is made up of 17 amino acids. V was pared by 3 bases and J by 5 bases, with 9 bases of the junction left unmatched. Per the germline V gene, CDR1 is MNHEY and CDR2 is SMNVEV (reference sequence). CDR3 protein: CASSLGWTSGSHNEQFF. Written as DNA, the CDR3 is TGTGCCAGCAGTTTGGGTTGGACTAGCGGGTCCCACAATGAGCAGTTCTTC.

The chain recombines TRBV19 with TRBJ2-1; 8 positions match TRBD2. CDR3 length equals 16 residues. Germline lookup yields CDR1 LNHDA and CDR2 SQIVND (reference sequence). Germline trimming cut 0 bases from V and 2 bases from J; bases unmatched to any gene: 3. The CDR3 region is CASSIDRAGAYNEQFF. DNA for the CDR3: TGTGCCAGTAGTATAGACCGAGCGGGGGCCTACAATGAGCAGTTCTTC.

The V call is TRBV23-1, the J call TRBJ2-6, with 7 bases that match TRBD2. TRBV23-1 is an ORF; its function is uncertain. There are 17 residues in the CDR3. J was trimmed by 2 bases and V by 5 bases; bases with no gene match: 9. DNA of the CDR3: TGCGCCAGCAGTAGCGCAAGGCGGGAGACTGGGGCCAACGTCCTGACTTTC. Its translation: CASSSARRETGANVLTF.

The chain's CDR3 is CASSRGQTEKLFF. The CDR3 nucleotides read TGTGCCAGCAGCCGCGGGCAGACCGAAAAACTGTTTTTT. J is TRBJ1-4 and V is TRBV3-1 (or the pseudogene TRBV3-2); D not resolved. The germline gives CDR1 LGHDT, CDR2 YNNKEL (reference sequence). This CDR3 region has 13 residues. V was shortened by 4 bases and J by 8 bases, with 11 bases between the two germline ends.

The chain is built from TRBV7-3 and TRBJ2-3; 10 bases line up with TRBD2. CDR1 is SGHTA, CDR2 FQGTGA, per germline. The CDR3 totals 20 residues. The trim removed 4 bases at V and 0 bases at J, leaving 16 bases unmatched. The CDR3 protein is CASSSPGQRLAGRSTDTQYF. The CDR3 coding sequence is TGTGCCAGCAGCTCGCCGGGACAGCGACTAGCGGGCAGGAGCACAGATACGCAGTATTTT.

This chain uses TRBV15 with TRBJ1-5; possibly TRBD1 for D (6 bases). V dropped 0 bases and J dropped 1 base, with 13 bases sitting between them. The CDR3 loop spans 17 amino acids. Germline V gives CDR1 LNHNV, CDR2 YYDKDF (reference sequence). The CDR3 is CATSRDIGQSSNQPQHF. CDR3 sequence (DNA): TGTGCCACCAGCAGAGATATAGGACAGTCCAGCAATCAGCCCCAGCATTTT.

CDR3 nucleotides: TGTGCCACCAGCAGAGTTTCGAGCTCCTACAATGAGCAGTTCTTC. It translates to CATSRVSSSYNEQFF. This chain uses TRBV15 with TRBJ2-1; no firm D call. V shed 1 base and J shed 0 bases, with 7 bases lying between them. In germline, CDR1 is LNHNV, CDR2 YYDKDF (reference sequence). This CDR3 comprises 15 residues.

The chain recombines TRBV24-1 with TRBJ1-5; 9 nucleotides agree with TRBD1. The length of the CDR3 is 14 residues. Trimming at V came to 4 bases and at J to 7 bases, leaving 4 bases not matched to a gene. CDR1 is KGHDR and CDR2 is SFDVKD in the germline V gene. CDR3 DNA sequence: TGTGCCACCAGTGAGGACAGGGGAGGACAGCCCCAGCATTTT. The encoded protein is CATSEDRGGQPQHF.

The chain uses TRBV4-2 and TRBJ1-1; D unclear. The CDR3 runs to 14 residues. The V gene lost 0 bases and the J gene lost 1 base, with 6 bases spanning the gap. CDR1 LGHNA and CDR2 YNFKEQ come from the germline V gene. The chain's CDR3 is CASSQDPSNTEAFF. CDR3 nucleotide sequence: TGTGCCAGCAGCCAAGATCCCTCGAACACTGAAGCTTTCTTT.

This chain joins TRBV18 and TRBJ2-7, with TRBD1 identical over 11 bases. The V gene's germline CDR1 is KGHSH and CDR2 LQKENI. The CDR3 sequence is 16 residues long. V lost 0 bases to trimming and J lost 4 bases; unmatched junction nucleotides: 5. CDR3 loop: CASSPPFGQGAYEQYF. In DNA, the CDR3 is TGTGCCAGCTCACCACCGTTTGGACAGGGGGCGTACGAGCAGTACTTC. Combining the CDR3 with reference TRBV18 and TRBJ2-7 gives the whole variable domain NAGVMQNPRHLVRRRGQEARLRCSPMKGHSHVYWYRQLPEEGLKFMVYLQKENIIDESGMPKERFSAEFPKEGPSILRIQQVVRGDSAAYFCASSPPFGQGAYEQYFGPGTRLTVT.

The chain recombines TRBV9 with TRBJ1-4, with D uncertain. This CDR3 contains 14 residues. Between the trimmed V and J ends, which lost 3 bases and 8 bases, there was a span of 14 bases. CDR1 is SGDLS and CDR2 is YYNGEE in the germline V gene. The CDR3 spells CASSGGYSGEKLFF. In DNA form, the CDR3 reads TGTGCCAGCAGCGGAGGGTATTCGGGGGAAAAACTGTTTTTT.

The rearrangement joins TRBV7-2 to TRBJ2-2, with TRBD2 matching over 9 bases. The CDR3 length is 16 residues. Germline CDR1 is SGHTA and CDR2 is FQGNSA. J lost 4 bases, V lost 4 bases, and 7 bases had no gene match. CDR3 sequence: CASSSNSGSGTGELFF. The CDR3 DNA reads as TGTGCCAGCAGCTCGAATAGCGGGAGTGGCACCGGGGAGCTGTTTTTT.

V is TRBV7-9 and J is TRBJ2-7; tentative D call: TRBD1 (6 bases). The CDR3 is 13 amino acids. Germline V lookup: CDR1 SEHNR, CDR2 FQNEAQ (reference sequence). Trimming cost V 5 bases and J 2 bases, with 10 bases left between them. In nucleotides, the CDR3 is TGTGCCAGCAGCAACCGACAGGCCTACGAGCAGTACTTC. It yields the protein CASSNRQAYEQYF.

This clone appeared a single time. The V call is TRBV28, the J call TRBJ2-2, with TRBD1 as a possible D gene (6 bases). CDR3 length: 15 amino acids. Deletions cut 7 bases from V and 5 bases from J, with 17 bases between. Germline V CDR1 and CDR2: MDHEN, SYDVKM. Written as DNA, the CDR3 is TGTGCCAGCAACCCTGGGACATTGGGGACCGGGGAGCTGTTTTTT. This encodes CASNPGTLGTGELFF.

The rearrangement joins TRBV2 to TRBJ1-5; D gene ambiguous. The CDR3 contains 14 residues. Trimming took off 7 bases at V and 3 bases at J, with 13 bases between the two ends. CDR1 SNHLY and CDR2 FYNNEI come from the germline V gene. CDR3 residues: CASNMEVYNQPQHF. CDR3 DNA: TGTGCCAGCAACATGGAGGTATACAATCAGCCCCAGCATTTT.

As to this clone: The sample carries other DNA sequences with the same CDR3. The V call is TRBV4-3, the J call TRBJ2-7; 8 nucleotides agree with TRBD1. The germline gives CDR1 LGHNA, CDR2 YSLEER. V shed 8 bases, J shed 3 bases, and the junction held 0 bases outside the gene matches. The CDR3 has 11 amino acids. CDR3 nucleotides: TGCGCCAGCGGACAGGGCTACGAGCAGTACTTC. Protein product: CASGQGYEQYF.